This T cell receptor beta chain was recovered during a study of CD8 T cells in ankylosing spondylitis. Study-level findings and limits: The study identified a TCR beta motif of several highly homologous variants that appeared characteristic of ankylosing spondylitis blood. Those disease-linked clones were CD8+; they were also relatively rare in peripheral blood. Researchers reportedly found disease-linked clones significantly enriched in matched ankylosing spondylitis synovial fluid.

Libraries for TCR beta were made by quantitative 5'-RACE with molecular barcodes. TCRdb processed the 5' RACE reads anew with MiXCR; each CDR3 protein has one entry. The sample includes around 130,000 distinct CDR3 sequences, roughly 9% of them seen just once. This clonotype appeared many times. Its specificity is not known. The source of this sequence is a male donor with ankylosing spondylitis or in good health (not recorded which). Input material: blood, either unsorted or a sorted T cell fraction (not recorded which).

CDR3 DNA: TGTGCCATCAGTGCCCCCGGCACAGGGGGTTTTGAGCAGTACTTC. Its translation is CAISAPGTGGFEQYF. The chain couples TRBV10-3 to TRBJ2-7; 8 bases align to TRBD1. Germline CDR1 is ENHRY and CDR2 is SYGVKD. After removal of 4 bases from V and 7 bases from J, the junction contained 12 bases not matched to a gene. The CDR3 covers 15 residues.